This T cell receptor (beta chain) is from a study of T cell responses to AZD1222 COVID-19 vaccine (dated by TCRdb to the early 2020s). Some background on the complete study: AZD1222 recipients given second doses at about 4 weeks or at about 12 weeks were pooled, since spike-specific TCR depth and breadth were not found to differ between the two schedules. Enrollment into the trials was organized by age into subgroups of 18-55, 56-69 and 70-plus years, and those subgroups contained approximately 160, 26 and 62 TCR-sequenced participants, respectively. A total of around 240 trial participants underwent TCR sequencing, of whom 200 to 220 received two doses of AZD1222 and about 26 received two doses of the MenACWY control vaccine.

The CDR3 regions of human TCRbeta chains were analyzed by immunosequencing. The paper's data handling went like this. Repertoire TCRs were matched against a reference library of SARS-CoV-2-specific TCRs generated with the MIRA antigen-specificity platform. Breadth meant the fraction of unique TCRs that were SARS-CoV-2-associated, whereas depth meant the fraction of total T cells that were SARS-CoV-2-associated. Using the MIRA data, every spike-specific TCR was mapped to the spike region that the TCR reacted to and assigned to either a CD4 or a CD8 class. Log10-transformed breadth and depth values were compared by one-way ANOVA with Sidak's multiple comparisons tests. Held by TCRdb, this immuneACCESS table contains in-frame sequences only and omits some clones. Under half of the omission traces to an unresolved V gene where checked; the cause of the rest is unknown. V and J calls and clone size come straight from that table; D and trimming were deduced from the DNA. The sample has 200,000 or so clones on record, approximately 90% of them singletons. Of the sample, roughly 0.99% is held by the ten largest clones.

Trimming removed 3 bases from V and 4 bases from J, leaving 10 bases between the germline ends. According to the germline V gene, CDR1 reads SGHTA and CDR2 reads FQGNSA. Including cysteine and phenylalanine, the CDR3 has 14 amino acids. Only the CDR3 part of the read is kept: 42 bases, read in frame from the first base. What the research found in general, with its limitations: Only a handful of AZD1222 recipients were SARS-CoV-2 seropositive at baseline, limiting conclusions about previously exposed vaccinees. A significant rise in spike-specific TCR breadth and depth was observed after two AZD1222 doses relative to day 0 and relative to MenACWY recipients. Most participants were white British and females outnumbered males, and the authors suggested that clonal diversity may have been underestimated. Reportedly, almost half of the unique spike-specific TCRs recognized epitopes lying outside the regions that are mutated in the B.1.351 and B.1.1.7 variants. In the small 56-69-year group, the increase in depth fell short of significance, most likely because of low power. Because no samples from the day 14 peak response were available, repertoires could be characterized only after the peak T cell response. The vaccine-associated CD4 TCRs covered the entire spike protein, and the dominant responses fell in regions 160-218 and 743-854.

In regard to this clone: This clone's antigen is unknown. No base quality values were provided; no much bigger clone lies one nucleotide off.

Reading the label with the study, this specimen's time point is: baseline before first vaccination. Vaccinee samples came from UK trials COV001 and COV002, including a single-blind randomized controlled phase 2/3 trial of AZD1222 (ChAdOx1 nCoV-19) in healthy adults. Trial participant PBMC samples were collected at day 0 and day 28 after the second dose for TCRbeta chain sequencing. The input for sequencing was peripheral blood, taken on day 0 of AZD1222 vaccination. The chain is encoded by TRBV7-2 joined to TRBJ1-3; the D segment could be TRBD1, given 6 matching bases. The clonotype was recovered from an adult in good health. This receptor has the CDR3 CASSFYREGNTIYF. The DNA sequence is given as TGTGCCAGCAGCTTTTACAGGGAAGGAAACACCATATATTTT.